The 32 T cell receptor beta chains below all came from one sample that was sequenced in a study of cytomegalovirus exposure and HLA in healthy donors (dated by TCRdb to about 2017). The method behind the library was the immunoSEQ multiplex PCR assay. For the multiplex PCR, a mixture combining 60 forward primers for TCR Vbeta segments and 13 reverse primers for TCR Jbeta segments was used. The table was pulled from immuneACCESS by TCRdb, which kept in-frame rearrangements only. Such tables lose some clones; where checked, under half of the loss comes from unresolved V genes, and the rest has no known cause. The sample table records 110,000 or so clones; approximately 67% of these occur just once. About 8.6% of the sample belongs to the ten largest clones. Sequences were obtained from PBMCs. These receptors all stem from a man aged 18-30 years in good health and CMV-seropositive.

The CDR3 bases are TGTGCCAGCAGCTTCGGGACAATGAGCTCCTACGAGCAGTACTTC. Translating it yields CASSFGTMSSYEQYF. The V call is TRBV7-9, the J call TRBJ2-7; D perhaps matches TRBD1 (6 bases). The CDR3 length is 15 residues. The V end was cut by 3 bases, the J end by 0 bases, with 12 bases between. The germline V gene has CDR1 SEHNR and CDR2 FQNEAQ (reference sequence).

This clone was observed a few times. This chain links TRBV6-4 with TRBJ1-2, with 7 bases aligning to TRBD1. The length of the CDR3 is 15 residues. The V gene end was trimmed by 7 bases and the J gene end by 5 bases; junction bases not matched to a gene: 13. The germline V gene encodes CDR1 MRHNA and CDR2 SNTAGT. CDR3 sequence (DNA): TGTGCCAGCAATAAGGAACTAGGGACAGCATATGGCTACACCTTC. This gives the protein CASNKELGTAYGYTF.

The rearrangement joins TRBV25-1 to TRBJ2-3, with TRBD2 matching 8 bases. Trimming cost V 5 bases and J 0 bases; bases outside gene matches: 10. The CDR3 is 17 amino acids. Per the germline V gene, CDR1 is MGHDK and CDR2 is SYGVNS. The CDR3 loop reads CASSPSLLAASTDTQYF. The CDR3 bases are TGTGCCAGCAGTCCCTCCCTACTAGCGGCAAGCACAGATACGCAGTATTTT.

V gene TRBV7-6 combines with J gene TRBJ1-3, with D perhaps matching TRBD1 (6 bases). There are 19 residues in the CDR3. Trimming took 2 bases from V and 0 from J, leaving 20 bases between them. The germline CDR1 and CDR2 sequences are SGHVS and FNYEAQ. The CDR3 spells CASSLPLQGRGYSGNTIYF. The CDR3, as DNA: TGTGCCAGCAGCTTACCCTTACAGGGAAGGGGATACTCTGGAAACACCATATATTTT.

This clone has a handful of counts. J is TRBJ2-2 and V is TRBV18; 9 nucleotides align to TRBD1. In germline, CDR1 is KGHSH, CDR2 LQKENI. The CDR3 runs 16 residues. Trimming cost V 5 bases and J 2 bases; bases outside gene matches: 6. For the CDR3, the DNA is TGTGCCAGCTCAGACGGGACAGGGAAAAACACCGGGGAGCTGTTTTTT. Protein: CASSDGTGKNTGELFF.

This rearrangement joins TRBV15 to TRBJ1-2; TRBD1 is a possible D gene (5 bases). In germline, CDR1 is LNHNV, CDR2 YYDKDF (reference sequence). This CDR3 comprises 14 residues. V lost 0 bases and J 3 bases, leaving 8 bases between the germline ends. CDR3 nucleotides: TGTGCCACCAGCAGAGATCAGGGCCACTATGGCTACACCTTC. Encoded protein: CATSRDQGHYGYTF.

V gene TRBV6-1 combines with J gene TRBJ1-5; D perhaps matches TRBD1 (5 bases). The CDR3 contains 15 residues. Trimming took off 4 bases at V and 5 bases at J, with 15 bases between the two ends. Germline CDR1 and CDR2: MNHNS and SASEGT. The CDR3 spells CASSGRRGGDQPQHF. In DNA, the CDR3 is TGTGCCAGCAGTGGTCGTCGGGGGGGGGATCAGCCCCAGCATTTT.

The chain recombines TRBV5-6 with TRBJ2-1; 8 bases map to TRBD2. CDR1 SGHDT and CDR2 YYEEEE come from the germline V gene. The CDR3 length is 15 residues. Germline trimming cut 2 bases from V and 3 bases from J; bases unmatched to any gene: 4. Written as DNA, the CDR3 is TGTGCCAGCAGCTTAAGCGCGGGGGGCTACAATGAGCAGTTCTTC. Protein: CASSLSAGGYNEQFF. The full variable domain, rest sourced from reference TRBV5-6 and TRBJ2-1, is DAGVTQSPTHLIKTRGQQVTLRCSPKSGHDTVSWYQQALGQGPQFIFQYYEEEERQRGNFPDRFSGHQFPNYSSELNVNALLLGDSALYLCASSLSAGGYNEQFFGPGTRLTVL.

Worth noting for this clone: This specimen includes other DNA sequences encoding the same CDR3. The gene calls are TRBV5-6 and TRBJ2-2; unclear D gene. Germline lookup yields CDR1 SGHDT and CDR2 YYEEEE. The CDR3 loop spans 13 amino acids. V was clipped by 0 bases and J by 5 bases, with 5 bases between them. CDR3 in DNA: TGTGCCAGCAGCTTGGGAGTAACCGGGGAGCTGTTTTTT. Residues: CASSLGVTGELFF.

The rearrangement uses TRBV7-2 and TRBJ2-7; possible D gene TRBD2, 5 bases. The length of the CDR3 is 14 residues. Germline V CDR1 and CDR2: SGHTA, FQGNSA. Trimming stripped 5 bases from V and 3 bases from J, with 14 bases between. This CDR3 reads CASSAGSAGYEQYF. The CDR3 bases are TGTGCCAGCAGCGCAGGCTCCGCGGGCTACGAGCAGTACTTC. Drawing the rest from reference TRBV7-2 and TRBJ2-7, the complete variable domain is GAGVSQSPSNKVTEKGKDVELRCDPISGHTALYWYRQSLGQGLEFLIYFQGNSAPDKSGLPSDRFSAERTGGSVSTLTIQRTQQEDSAVYLCASSAGSAGYEQYFGPGTRLTVT.

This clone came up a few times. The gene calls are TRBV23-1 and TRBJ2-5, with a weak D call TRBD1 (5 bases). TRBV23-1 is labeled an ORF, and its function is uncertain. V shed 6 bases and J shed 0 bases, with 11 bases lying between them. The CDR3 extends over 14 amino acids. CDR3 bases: TGCGCCAGCAGCCAGACAGAGTACCAAGAGACCCAGTACTTC. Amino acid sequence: CASSQTEYQETQYF.

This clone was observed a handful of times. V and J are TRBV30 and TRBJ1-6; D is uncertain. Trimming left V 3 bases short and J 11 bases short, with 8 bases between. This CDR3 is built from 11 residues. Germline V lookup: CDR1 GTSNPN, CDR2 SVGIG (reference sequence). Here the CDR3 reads CAWSYLAPLHF. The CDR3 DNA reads TGTGCCTGGAGCTATTTGGCACCCCTCCACTTT.

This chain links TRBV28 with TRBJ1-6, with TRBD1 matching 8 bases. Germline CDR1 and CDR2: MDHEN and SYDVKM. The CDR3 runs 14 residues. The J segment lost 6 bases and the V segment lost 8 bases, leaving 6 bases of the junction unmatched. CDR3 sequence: CASLVGQANSPLHF. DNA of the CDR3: TGTGCCAGCCTCGTGGGACAGGCTAATTCACCCCTCCACTTT. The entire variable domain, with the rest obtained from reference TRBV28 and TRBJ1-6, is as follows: DVKVTQSSRYLVKRTGEKVFLECVQDMDHENMFWYRQDPGLGLRLIYFSYDVKMKEKGDIPEGYSVSREKKERFSLILESASTNQTSMYLCASLVGQANSPLHFGNGTRLTVT.

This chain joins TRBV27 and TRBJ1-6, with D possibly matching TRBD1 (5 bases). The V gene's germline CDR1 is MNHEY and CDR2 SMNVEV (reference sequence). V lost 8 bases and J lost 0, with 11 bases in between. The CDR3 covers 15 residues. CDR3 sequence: CASGGMDSYNSPLHF. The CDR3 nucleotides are TGTGCCAGCGGGGGGATGGACTCCTATAATTCACCCCTCCACTTT.

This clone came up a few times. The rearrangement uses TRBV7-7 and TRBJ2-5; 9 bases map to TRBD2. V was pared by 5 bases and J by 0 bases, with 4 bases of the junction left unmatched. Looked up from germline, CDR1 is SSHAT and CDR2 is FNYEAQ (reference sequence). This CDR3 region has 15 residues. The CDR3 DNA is TGTGCCAGCAGCGAAACTAGCGGGTACCAAGAGACCCAGTACTTC. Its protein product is CASSETSGYQETQYF. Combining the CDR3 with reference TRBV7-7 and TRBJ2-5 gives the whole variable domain GAGVSQSPRYKVTKRGQDVTLRCDPISSHATLYWYQQALGQGPEFLTYFNYEAQPDKSGLPSDRFSAERPEGSISTLTIQRTEQRDSAMYRCASSETSGYQETQYFGPGTRLLVL.

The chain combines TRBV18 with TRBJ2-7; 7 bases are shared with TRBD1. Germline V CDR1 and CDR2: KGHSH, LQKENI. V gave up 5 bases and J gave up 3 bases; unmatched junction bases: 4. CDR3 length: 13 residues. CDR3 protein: CASSDRALYEQYF. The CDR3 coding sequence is TGTGCCAGCTCAGACAGGGCCCTCTACGAGCAGTACTTC. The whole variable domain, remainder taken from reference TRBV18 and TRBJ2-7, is NAGVMQNPRHLVRRRGQEARLRCSPMKGHSHVYWYRQLPEEGLKFMVYLQKENIIDESGMPKERFSAEFPKEGPSILRIQQVVRGDSAAYFCASSDRALYEQYFGPGTRLTVT.

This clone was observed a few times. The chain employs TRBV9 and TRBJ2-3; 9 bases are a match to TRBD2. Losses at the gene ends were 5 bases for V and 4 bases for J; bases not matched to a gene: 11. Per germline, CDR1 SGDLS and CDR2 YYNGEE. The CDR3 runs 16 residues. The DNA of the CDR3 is TGTGCCAGCAGGGGATATGGCGGGGGGGTGGCAGATACGCAGTATTTT. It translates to CASRGYGGGVADTQYF.

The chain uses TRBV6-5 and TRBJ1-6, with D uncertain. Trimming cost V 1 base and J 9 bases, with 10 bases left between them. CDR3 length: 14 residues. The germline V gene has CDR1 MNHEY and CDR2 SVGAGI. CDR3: CASSYWPGSSPLHF. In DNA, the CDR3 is TGTGCCAGCAGTTACTGGCCGGGAAGTTCACCCCTCCACTTT.

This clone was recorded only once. The DNA for the CDR3 is TGCGCCAGCAGCTTGGAGGGACAGGGGCTTGAGCAGTTCTTC. Protein: CASSLEGQGLEQFF. This chain uses TRBV5-1 with TRBJ2-1; the match to TRBD1 covers 10 bases. Germline assignment: CDR1 SGHRS and CDR2 YFSETQ. The CDR3 is made up of 14 amino acids. V dropped 0 bases and J dropped 9; count of bases not matched to a gene: 3.

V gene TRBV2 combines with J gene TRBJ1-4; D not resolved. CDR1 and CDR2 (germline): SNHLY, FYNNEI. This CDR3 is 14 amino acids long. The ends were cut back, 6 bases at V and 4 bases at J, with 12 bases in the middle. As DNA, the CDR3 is TGTGCCAGCAGATACCGTTCCTATAATGAAAAACTGTTTTTT. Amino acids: CASRYRSYNEKLFF.

In DNA form, the CDR3 reads TGTGCCAGCAGTTCCAGGTCCTCTGGAAACACCATATATTTT. It specifies CASSSRSSGNTIYF. V usage is TRBV6-6 and J usage is TRBJ1-3; D is unresolved. Trimming stripped 4 bases from V and 0 bases from J, with 7 bases between. The CDR3 runs to 14 residues. Germline CDR1 reads MNHNY; CDR2 reads SVGAGI (reference sequence).

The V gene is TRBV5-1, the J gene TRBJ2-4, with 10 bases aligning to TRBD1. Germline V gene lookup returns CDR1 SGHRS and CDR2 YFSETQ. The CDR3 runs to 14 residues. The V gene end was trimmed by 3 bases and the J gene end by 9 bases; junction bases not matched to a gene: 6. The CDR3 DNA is TGCGCCAGCAGCTCCGGGACAGGGGACCGCATTCAGTACTTC. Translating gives CASSSGTGDRIQYF.

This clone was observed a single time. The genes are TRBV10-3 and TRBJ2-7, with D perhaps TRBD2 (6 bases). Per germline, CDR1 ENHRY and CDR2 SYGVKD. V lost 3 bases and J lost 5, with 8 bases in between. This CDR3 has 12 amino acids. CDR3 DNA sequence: TGTGCCATCAGTGACGGCGGGAACGAGCAGTACGTC. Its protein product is CAISDGGNEQYV.

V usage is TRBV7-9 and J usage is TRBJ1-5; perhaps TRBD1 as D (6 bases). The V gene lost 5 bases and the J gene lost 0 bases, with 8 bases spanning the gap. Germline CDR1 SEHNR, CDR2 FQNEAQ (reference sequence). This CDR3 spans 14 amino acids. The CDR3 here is CASSQGGSNQPQHF. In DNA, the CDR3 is TGTGCCAGCAGCCAAGGGGGTAGCAATCAGCCCCAGCATTTT.

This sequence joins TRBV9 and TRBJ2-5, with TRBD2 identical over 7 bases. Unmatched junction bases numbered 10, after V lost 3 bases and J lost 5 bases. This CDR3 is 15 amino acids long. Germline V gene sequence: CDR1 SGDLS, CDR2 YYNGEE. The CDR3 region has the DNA TGTGCCAGCAGCGCCAACCTAGCGGTCGGGGAGACCCAGTACTTC. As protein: CASSANLAVGETQYF. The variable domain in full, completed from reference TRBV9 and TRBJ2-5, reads DSGVTQTPKHLITATGQRVTLRCSPRSGDLSVYWYQQSLDQGLQFLIQYYNGEERAKGNILERFSAQQFPDLHSELNLSSLELGDSALYFCASSANLAVGETQYFGPGTRLLVL.

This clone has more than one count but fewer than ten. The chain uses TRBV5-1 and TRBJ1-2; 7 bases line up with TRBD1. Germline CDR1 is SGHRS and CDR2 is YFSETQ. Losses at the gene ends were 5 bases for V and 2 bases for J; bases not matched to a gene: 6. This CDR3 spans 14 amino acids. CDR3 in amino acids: CASSPTGPNYGYTF. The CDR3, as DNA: TGCGCCAGCAGTCCGACAGGGCCCAACTATGGCTACACCTTC.

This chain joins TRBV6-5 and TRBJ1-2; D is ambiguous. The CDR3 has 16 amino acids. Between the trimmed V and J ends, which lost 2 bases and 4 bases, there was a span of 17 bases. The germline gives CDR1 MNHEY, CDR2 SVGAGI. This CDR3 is CASSYEGVRFSYGYTF. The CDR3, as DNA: TGTGCCAGCAGTTACGAAGGAGTTCGGTTCTCCTATGGCTACACCTTC.

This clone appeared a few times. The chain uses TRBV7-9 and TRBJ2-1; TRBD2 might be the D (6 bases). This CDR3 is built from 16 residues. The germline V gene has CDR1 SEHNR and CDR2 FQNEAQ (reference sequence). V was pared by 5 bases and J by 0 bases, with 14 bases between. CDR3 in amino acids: CASSTLRGSSYNEQFF. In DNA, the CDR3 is TGTGCCAGCAGCACCCTTCGGGGGAGCTCCTACAATGAGCAGTTCTTC.

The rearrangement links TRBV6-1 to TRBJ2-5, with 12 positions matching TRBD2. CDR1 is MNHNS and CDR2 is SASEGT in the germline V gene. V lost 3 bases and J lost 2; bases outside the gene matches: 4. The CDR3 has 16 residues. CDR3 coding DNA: TGTGCCAGCAGTGAGTTACTAGCGGGGGGACAAGAGACCCAGTACTTC. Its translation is CASSELLAGGQETQYF.

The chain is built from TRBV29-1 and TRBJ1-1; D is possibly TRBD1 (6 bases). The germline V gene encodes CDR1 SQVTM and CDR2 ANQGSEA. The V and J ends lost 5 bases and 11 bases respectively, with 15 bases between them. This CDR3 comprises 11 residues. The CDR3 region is CSVLTGFRAFF. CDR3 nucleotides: TGCAGCGTTCTGACAGGCTTTCGGGCTTTCTTT.

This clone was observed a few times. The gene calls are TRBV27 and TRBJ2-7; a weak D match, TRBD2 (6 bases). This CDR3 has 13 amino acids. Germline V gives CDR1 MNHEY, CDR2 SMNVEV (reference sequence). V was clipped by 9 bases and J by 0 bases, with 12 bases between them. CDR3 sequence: CARGRDSSYEQYV. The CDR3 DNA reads TGTGCCAGGGGGCGGGATAGCTCCTACGAGCAGTACGTC.

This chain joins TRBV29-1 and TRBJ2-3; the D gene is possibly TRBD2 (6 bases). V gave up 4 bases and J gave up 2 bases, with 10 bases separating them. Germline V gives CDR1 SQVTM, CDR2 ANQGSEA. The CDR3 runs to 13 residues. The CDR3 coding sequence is TGCAGCGTTGGAGGACTAACCACAGATACGCAGTATTTT. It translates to CSVGGLTTDTQYF.